These 9 T cell receptor beta chains share one sample of origin, sequenced in a study of T cell repertoires in cytomegalovirus infection. TCRdb analysed the reads with MiXCR anew, one entry per CDR3 protein. The table shows some 180,000 distinct CDR3 sequences, with about 17% occurring only once. Sequenced material: CD8+ T cells from PBMCs. All receptors derive from a human donor in good health (CMV status not recorded). Some clones in this sample may be carry-over from other donors' samples.

The table lists this clonotype with a few counts. This chain links TRBV7-8 with TRBJ1-2; D gene unclear. V lost 3 bases to trimming and J lost 4 bases, with 9 bases between them. CDR1 and CDR2 (germline): SGHVS, FQNEAQ. The CDR3 is made up of 13 amino acids. The CDR3 region has the DNA TGTGCCAGCAGCTTCGAGGAGATCTATGGCTACACCTTC. It is translated as CASSFEEIYGYTF.

The J gene is TRBJ2-4, the V gene TRBV28; 7 nucleotides align to TRBD1. CDR1 and CDR2 (germline): MDHEN, SYDVKM. V gave up 6 bases and J gave up 0 bases; unmatched junction bases: 17. This CDR3 is 19 amino acids long. The CDR3 reads CASRPSGQAVLIAKNIQYF. As DNA, the CDR3 is TGTGCCAGCAGGCCTTCTGGACAGGCCGTGCTCATAGCCAAAAACATTCAGTACTTC.

This clonotype was seen a few times. CDR3 in amino acids: CASSSTGGDYGYTF. The CDR3 DNA reads TGTGCCAGCAGCTCGACAGGGGGCGACTATGGCTACACCTTC. This rearrangement joins TRBV7-2 to TRBJ1-2; 10 nucleotides align to TRBD1. The germline gives CDR1 SGHTA, CDR2 FQGNSA. This CDR3 is built from 14 residues. V was pared by 4 bases and J by 3 bases, with 2 bases of the junction left unmatched.

The table lists this clonotype with a few counts. The chain recombines TRBV6-2 or TRBV6-3 with TRBJ2-1; D gene unclear. Trimming took 6 bases from V and 5 from J, leaving 20 bases between them. Germline V gene sequence: CDR1 MNHEY, CDR2 SVGEGT. The CDR3 length is 16 residues. CDR3 in amino acids: CASSVQEISGDNEQFF. CDR3 DNA: TGTGCCAGCAGCGTCCAAGAAATATCTGGTGACAATGAGCAGTTCTTC.

This clonotype has a handful of counts. This chain links TRBV6-6 with TRBJ1-2; 7 positions agree with TRBD1. Germline trimming cut 7 bases from V and 8 bases from J; bases unmatched to any gene: 16. Germline loops: CDR1 MNHNY, CDR2 SVGAGI (reference sequence). The CDR3 is made up of 15 amino acids. For the CDR3, the DNA is TGTGCCAGCAAGGGAGATCCGACAGGGTTTGAAGGCTACACCTTC. This gives the protein CASKGDPTGFEGYTF.

This clonotype was recorded a few times. The chain couples TRBV12-5 to TRBJ2-3; D not resolved. CDR1 is LGHNT, CDR2 FRNRAP, per germline. V was clipped by 4 bases and J by 6 bases, with 14 bases between them. The CDR3 consists of 14 residues. The CDR3: CASGSLSVVDTQYF. The CDR3 DNA reads as TGTGCTAGTGGTTCGCTCTCCGTTGTGGATACGCAGTATTTT.

This clonotype has only a few counts. The chain has TRBV29-1 and TRBJ1-2; 9 positions match TRBD1. Germline values: CDR1 SQVTM, CDR2 ANQGSEA. The CDR3 sequence is 13 residues long. Trimming at V came to 5 bases and at J to 2 bases, leaving 3 bases not matched to a gene. CDR3 protein: CSVRQGENYGYTF. In DNA form, the CDR3 reads TGCAGCGTTCGACAGGGGGAGAACTATGGCTACACCTTC.

The chain carries TRBV7-9 and TRBJ1-2; D gene uncertain. V shed 3 bases and J shed 4 bases, with 9 bases lying between them. Germline CDR1 and CDR2: SEHNR and FQNEAQ (reference sequence). The CDR3 has 13 residues. The CDR3 sequence is CASSLKILYGYTF. The CDR3 DNA follows: TGTGCCAGCAGCTTGAAGATCCTCTATGGCTACACCTTC.

This clonotype was seen a few times. The chain combines TRBV11-2 with TRBJ2-6, with a possible D match to TRBD2 (5 bases). CDR1 and CDR2 (germline): SGHAT, FQNNGV. Trimming pared 3 bases from V and 3 bases from J, leaving 9 bases between. The CDR3 is made up of 15 amino acids. Written as DNA, the CDR3 is TGTGCCAGCAGCTTGATAGGGAGTGGGGCCAACGTCCTGACTTTC. Translation gives CASSLIGSGANVLTF.